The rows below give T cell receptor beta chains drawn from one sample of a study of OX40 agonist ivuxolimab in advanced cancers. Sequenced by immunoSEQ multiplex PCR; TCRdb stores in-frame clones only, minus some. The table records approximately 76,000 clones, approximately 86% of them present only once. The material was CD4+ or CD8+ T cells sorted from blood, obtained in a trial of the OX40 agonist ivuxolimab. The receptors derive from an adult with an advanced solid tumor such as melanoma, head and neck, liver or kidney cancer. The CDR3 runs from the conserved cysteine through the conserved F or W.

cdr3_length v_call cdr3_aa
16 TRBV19 CASSLGTGQNNSPLHF
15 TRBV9 CASSVSGAPYNEQFF
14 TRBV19 CASRGDKARSEQYF
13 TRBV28 CASRTEGDSPLHF
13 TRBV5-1 CASSSEGPDEQYF
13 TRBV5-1 CASSSTLQGTQYF
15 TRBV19 CASSPTGHYNQPQHF
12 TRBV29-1 CSVGPGVGELFF
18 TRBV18 CASSPLTPRTGGLYGYTF
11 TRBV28 CASSKGNEQFF
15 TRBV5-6 CASTFPGTGGSTQYF
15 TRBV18 CASSPFAGPNTEAFF
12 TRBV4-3 CASSHNGNTIYF